This is a list of T cell receptor beta chains from one sample in a study of T cells after yellow fever vaccination. Each CDR3 protein is one row after TCRdb ran MiXCR on the 5' RACE reads. The sample has approximately 69,000 distinct CDR3 sequences, around 5% seen once. Specimen: CD4+ T cells sorted from PBMCs, collected less than 18 days after the first yellow fever vaccination. The receptors were gathered from a man between 18 and 29 years old who received the YFV17D yellow fever vaccine. Both conserved end residues are part of each CDR3.

CDR3 length | V gene | CDR3 protein
16 | TRBV28 | CASSLAGAGVGEKLFF
13 | TRBV30 | CARSQGVGVEQYF
14 | TRBV12-3/TRBV12-4 | CASSPTGDTGELFF
15 | TRBV5-1 | CASSPGPSLNQPQHF
19 | TRBV5-1 | CASSSPPLDRTLAKNIQYF
16 | TRBV10-2 | CASSAFLARRNTEAFF
17 | TRBV5-4 | CASSLAAQQGAIGELFF
13 | TRBV20-1 | CSASGTNQETQYF
15 | TRBV4-1 | CASSQVSENLYGYTF
12 | TRBV29-1 | CSARGPDYGYTF